This T cell receptor (beta chain) was profiled in a study of shared clonotypes between healthy human individuals. Study as a whole: The study drew on two women and a few men aged 18 to 49 as donors. Points from the study as a whole: Naive CD4 clonotype sharing across several donors was approximately 5%. Across subsets, estimated richness was generally greater for naive than for memory populations. Rarefaction demonstrated incomplete sorted-subset sequencing despite large depth.

A note on this clone: The target antigen is unknown.

Sequencing was performed with immunoSEQ multiplex PCR; in TCRdb, only in-frame clones are kept and a portion is missing. The sample lists 230,000 or so clones, over 50% occurring once. The CDR3 length is 13 residues. Trimming took off 2 bases at V and 4 bases at J, with 8 bases between the two ends. The V gene's germline CDR1 is SGHRS and CDR2 YFSETQ. The sequenced material came from memory CD4+ T cells sorted from blood. As to subset: CD45RA-negative fraction. This sequence originates from a young man in good health. The J gene is TRBJ2-3, the V gene TRBV5-1; unclear D gene. The CDR3 DNA reads TGCGCCAGCAGCTTCTTCGTGGCAGATACGCAGTATTTT. Translated, it gives CASSFFVADTQYF.